Below, one T cell receptor beta chain is given with its context. Its antigen is unidentified. This specimen belongs to a study of cytomegalovirus exposure and HLA in healthy donors. Study conclusions and caveats: The investigators catalogued 150 to 200 TCR beta chains as cytomegalovirus-associated. It was assumed in the presence/absence analyses that sequencing depth was roughly uniform across donors.

Primers for the PCR totalled 60 Vbeta and 13 Jbeta. Method: immunoSEQ multiplex PCR; TCRdb's copy keeps in-frame clones and lacks some. The table includes about 190,000 clones, roughly 74% detected once. The CDR3 sequence is 17 residues long. Each donor was healthy, and each was a bone marrow donor. The sequenced sample consisted of PBMCs. The chain uses TRBV21-1 and TRBJ2-7; TRBD2 is taken as the D call from the table, unchecked against the DNA. TRBV21-1 is marked as a pseudogene. This sequence was found in a woman aged 25 to 45 in good health and CMV-seropositive. CDR3: CASSKGLAGPLSYEQYF. CDR3 bases: TGTGCCAGCAGCAAAGGACTAGCGGGGCCCCTCTCCTACGAGCAGTACTTC.